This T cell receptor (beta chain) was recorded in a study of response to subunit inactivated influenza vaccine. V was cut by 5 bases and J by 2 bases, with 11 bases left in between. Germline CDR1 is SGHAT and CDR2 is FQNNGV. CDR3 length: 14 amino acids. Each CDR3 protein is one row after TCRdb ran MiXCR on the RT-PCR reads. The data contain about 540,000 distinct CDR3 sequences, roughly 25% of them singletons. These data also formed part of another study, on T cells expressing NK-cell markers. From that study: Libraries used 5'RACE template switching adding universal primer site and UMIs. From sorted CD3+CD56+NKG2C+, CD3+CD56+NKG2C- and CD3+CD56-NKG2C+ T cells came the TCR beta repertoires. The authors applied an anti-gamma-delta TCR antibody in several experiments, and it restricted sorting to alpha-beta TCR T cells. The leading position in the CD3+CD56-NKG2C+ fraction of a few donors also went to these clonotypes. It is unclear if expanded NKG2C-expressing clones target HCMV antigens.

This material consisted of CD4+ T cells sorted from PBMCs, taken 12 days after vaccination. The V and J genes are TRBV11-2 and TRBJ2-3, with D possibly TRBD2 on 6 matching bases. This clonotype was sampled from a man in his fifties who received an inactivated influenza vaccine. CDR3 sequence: CASSNRDFTDTQYF. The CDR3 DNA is TGTGCCAGCAGCAACCGGGACTTCACAGATACGCAGTATTTT.